The rows below give T cell receptor beta chains drawn from one sample of a study of blood T cell repertoires in COVID-19. The assay was immunoSEQ multiplex PCR, and TCRdb's table has in-frame clones only and misses some. The sample consists of 150,000 to 180,000 clones, approximately 80% of them appearing once. Sequencing was done on a sample of peripheral blood. These receptor sequences come from a woman aged 55-69 years with COVID-19, enrolled during active disease. Both conserved end residues are part of each CDR3. The order of the fields is J gene, clone size, V gene, D gene, CDR3 DNA, CDR3 protein. A D gene is named only where the DNA matches it firmly. Some rows mark clone size as missing; the rest say once, few, many or name a class of expanded clone.

TRBJ1-3 - TRBV10-3 TRBD1 TGTGCCATCAGGGACAGGAGCTCTGGAAACACCATATATTTT CAIRDRSSGNTIYF
TRBJ1-4 - TRBV12-5 - TGTGCTAGTGGTTTGGACAGTGAAAATGAAAAACTGTTTTTT CASGLDSENEKLFF
TRBJ1-6 - TRBV6-5 TRBD1 TGTGCCAGCAGCCGACAGGGGACGGGAAATTCACCCCTCCACTTT CASSRQGTGNSPLHF
TRBJ1-2 - TRBV6-5 - TGTGCCAGCACTACCGCCGGGGGAATCGGTGGCTACACCTTC CASTTAGGIGGYTF
TRBJ1-6 - TRBV18 - TGTGCCAGCTCGTCCAAGGAGCCGAGCTCCTATAATTCACCCCTCCACTTT CASSSKEPSSYNSPLHF
TRBJ2-6 - TRBV18 TRBD1 TGTGCCAGCTCACTGGGGACAGGGGGCGTTGGGGCCAACGTCCTGACTTTC CASSLGTGGVGANVLTF
TRBJ2-1 once TRBV5-1 TRBD2 TGCGCCAGCAGCTTACGGACTAGCGGCGACAATGAGCAGTTCTTC CASSLRTSGDNEQFF
TRBJ2-1 - TRBV24-1 - TGTGCCACCAGTGATTTAGGGGGGGGCCACTCCTACAATGAGCAGTTCTTC CATSDLGGGHSYNEQFF
TRBJ2-6 - TRBV13 - TGTGCCAGCAGCTTAGTATCTAGTATTGCTGGGGCCAACGTCCTGACTTTC CASSLVSSIAGANVLTF
TRBJ1-2 - TRBV18 - TGTGCCAGCTCTCCCGCAGGGTCTCTCTATGGCTACACCTTC CASSPAGSLYGYTF
TRBJ2-7 - TRBV5-5 TRBD2 TGTGCCAGCAGCTTGGATGGGACTAGCGGGAGTAGTCGGTACTTC CASSLDGTSGSSRYF
TRBJ1-4 - TRBV19 - TGTGCCAGTAGTATAGACCTACAGGCGGTGGGTGAAAAACTGTTTTTT CASSIDLQAVGEKLFF
TRBJ2-7 - TRBV19 - TGTGCCACCGATGGGCAGGGTCACGAGCAGTACTTC CATDGQGHEQYF
TRBJ1-2 - TRBV14 - TGTGCCAGCAGCCAAGATCGGGGGGGCTATGGCTACACCTTC CASSQDRGGYGYTF
TRBJ1-1 few TRBV10-3 - TGTGCCATCAGTGAGTCGAGGGTGAACACTGAAGCTTTCTTT CAISESRVNTEAFF
TRBJ2-1 - TRBV19 TRBD2 TGTGCCAGTAGTATTCTAGCGGGAGGTGGGGGTGAGCAGTTCTTC CASSILAGGGGEQFF
TRBJ2-1 - TRBV15 TRBD2 TGTGCCACCAGCGTTCGACTAGCGGGAGAGAATGAGCAGTTCTTC CATSVRLAGENEQFF
TRBJ1-5 - TRBV5-1 - TGCGCCAGCAGCTCAGGGGCGTCGGGCAATCAGCCCCAGCATTTT CASSSGASGNQPQHF
TRBJ2-7 - TRBV7-9 TRBD1 TGTGCCAGCAGCAGACAGGGTTACGAGCAGTACTTC CASSRQGYEQYF
TRBJ2-1 - TRBV5-6 TRBD2 TGTGCCAGCAGCTCCCGACTAGCCCCGTCTAATGAGCAGTTCTTC CASSSRLAPSNEQFF
TRBJ1-2 few TRBV11-2 - TGTGCCAGCAGCTGGCGGACAAACTCACCGGAGGGCTACACCTTC CASSWRTNSPEGYTF
TRBJ1-2 - TRBV7-8 - TGTGCCAGCAGCTCATCAGGGGCAAACCTTGGCTACACCTTC CASSSSGANLGYTF
TRBJ1-4 - TRBV27 TRBD1 TGTGCCAGCAGTACCTCCAACCCAATTTGGACAGGGGAAAAACTGTTTTTT CASSTSNPIWTGEKLFF
TRBJ1-6 - TRBV7-2 - TGTGCCAGCAGCCTGGACCCTTTCCGGCGAGGAGGTAATTCACCCCTCCACTTT CASSLDPFRRGGNSPLHF
TRBJ2-5 - TRBV4-1 TRBD2 TGCGCCAGCAGCCCCCTGTGGGTAGCGGGAGGTCGGTTGTGGACCCAGTACTTC CASSPLWVAGGRLWTQYF
TRBJ1-4 - TRBV5-1 TRBD1 TGCGCCAGCAGCTTGGGCGACAGGGGGTTGAGGGAAAAACTGTTTTTT CASSLGDRGLREKLFF
TRBJ1-1 few TRBV2 TRBD1 TGTGCCAGCAGTGATGGACAGGGAGGGAACACTGAAGCTTTCTTT CASSDGQGGNTEAFF
TRBJ2-3 - TRBV12-3/TRBV12-4 - TGTGCCAGCAGTTTACTTAGTGGAGATACGCAGTATTTT CASSLLSGDTQYF
TRBJ2-3 - TRBV6-2/TRBV6-3 TRBD2 TGTGCCAGCAGTTTCACTAGCGGGAGCACAGATACGCAGTATTTT CASSFTSGSTDTQYF
TRBJ1-2 once TRBV3-1/TRBV3-2 TRBD1 TGTGCCAGCAGCCAACCGGGACAGGGTCCCGGCTACACCTTC CASSQPGQGPGYTF
TRBJ2-3 - TRBV6-1 TRBD2 TGTGCCAGCAGTGAAAGAGCGGGGGGCCGGGGAGATACGCAGTATTTT CASSERAGGRGDTQYF
TRBJ1-3 - TRBV5-4 - TGTGCCAGCAGCGACATCTCTGGAAACACCATATATTTT CASSDISGNTIYF
TRBJ1-3 - TRBV5-1 - TGCGCCAGCAGCTTGGCCACCGGGAGCTCTGGAAACACCATATATTTT CASSLATGSSGNTIYF
TRBJ1-5 - TRBV6-1 - TGTGCCAGCAGTGAAGGGGGGGTCGGGCAGCCCCAGCATTTT CASSEGGVGQPQHF
TRBJ2-1 once TRBV6-1 - TGTGCCAGCAGTGAAGAGATCCTTAGCTCCTACAATGAGCAGTTCTTC CASSEEILSSYNEQFF
TRBJ2-1 - TRBV7-9 - TGTGCCAGCAGCTTGGGCCTCAAAAATGAGCAGTTCTTC CASSLGLKNEQFF
TRBJ1-2 - TRBV29-1 - TGCAGCGCCCTAAGTTCGGAGAACTATGGCTACACCTTC CSALSSENYGYTF
TRBJ2-5 - TRBV5-1 TRBD2 TGCGCCAGCAGCCCGGGTCTGGCGGGGGGGCACCAAGAGACCCAGTACTTC CASSPGLAGGHQETQYF
TRBJ1-2 - TRBV12-3/TRBV12-4 TRBD1 TGTGCCAGCAGTAGACAGGGTCAAGGCTACACCTTC CASSRQGQGYTF
TRBJ1-1 - TRBV3-1/TRBV3-2 - TGTGCCAGCAGCCAAGAGGGGCGGAGAAACACTGAAGCTTTCTTT CASSQEGRRNTEAFF
TRBJ1-2 - TRBV4-2 - TGTGCCAGCAGCCAAGATGGGAGGGAAAGGGGGAACTATGGCTACACCTTC CASSQDGRERGNYGYTF
TRBJ1-5 - TRBV3-1/TRBV3-2 - TGTGCCAGCAGCCTTGGGACATATAGCAATCAGCCCCAGCATTTT CASSLGTYSNQPQHF
TRBJ2-2 - TRBV5-1 TRBD1 TGCGCCAGCAGCTCGACAGGGGACACCGGGGAGCTGTTTTTT CASSSTGDTGELFF